This T cell receptor beta chain was obtained from a study of shared clonotypes between healthy human individuals. Findings of the study overall: Represented diversity, genetic and exposure-history alike, was limited by few donors. Rarefaction curves obtained for sorted subsets showed sequencing incomplete despite large depth.

Data came from immunoSEQ multiplex PCR; TCRdb stores just in-frame clones and leaves some out. Among 2 million to 2.5 million clones listed, about 90% were seen once. Healthy and HIV-negative, the adult donors had no recent acute infections or vaccinations. As concerns this clone: Its antigen is undetermined.

Trimming pared 0 bases from V and 5 bases from J, leaving 7 bases between. The CDR3 totals 13 residues. Germline CDR1 and CDR2: SGHRS and YFSETQ. Sample: naive CD4+ T cells from PBMCs. As to subset: CD45RA+ positively selected. The source is a young man in good health. Some clones in this sample may be carry-over from other donors' samples. This chain joins TRBV5-1 and TRBJ2-3; D gene unclear. This CDR3 is CASSLGAEDTQYF. CDR3 nucleotides: TGCGCCAGCAGCTTGGGGGCAGAAGATACGCAGTATTTT.